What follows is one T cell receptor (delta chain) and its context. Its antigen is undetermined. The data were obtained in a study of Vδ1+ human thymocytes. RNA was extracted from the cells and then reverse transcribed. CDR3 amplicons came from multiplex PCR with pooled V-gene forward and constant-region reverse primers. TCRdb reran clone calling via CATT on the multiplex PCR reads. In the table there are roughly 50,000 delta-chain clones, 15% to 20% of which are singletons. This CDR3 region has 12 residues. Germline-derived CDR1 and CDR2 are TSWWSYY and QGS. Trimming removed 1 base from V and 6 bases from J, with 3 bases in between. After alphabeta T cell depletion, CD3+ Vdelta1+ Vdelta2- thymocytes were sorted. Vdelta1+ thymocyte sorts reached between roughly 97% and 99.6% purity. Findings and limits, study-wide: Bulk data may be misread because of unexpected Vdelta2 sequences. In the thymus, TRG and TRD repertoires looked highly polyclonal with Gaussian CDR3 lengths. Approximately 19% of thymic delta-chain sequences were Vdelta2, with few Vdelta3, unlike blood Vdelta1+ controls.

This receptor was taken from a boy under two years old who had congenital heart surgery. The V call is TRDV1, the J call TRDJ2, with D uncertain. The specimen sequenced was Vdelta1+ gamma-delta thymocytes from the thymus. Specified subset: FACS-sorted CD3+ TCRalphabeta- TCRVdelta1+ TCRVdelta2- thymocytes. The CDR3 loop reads CALGEQAAQLFF. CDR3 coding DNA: TGTGCTCTTGGGGAACAGGCAGCACAACTCTTCTTT.